What follows is one T cell receptor (beta chain) and its context. Its matching antigen is unknown. Trimming removed 0 bases at V and 2 bases at J, with 21 bases between. Germline CDR1 and CDR2: LNHNV and YYDKDF (reference sequence). The CDR3 covers 19 residues. As to treatment: about 20 received Ad26.COV2.S at low or high dose, single or two shots; about 5 received placebo; per-sample allocation not given. Collection of samples fell on day 63 after the first vaccine or placebo injection. This person who donated was an adult of 18-55 years in Boston. The shot given was an Ad26 vector that makes Wuhan-strain SARS-CoV-2 spike. The data were produced by immunoSEQ multiplex PCR, yet TCRdb's version contains in-frame clones alone and is incomplete. The sample has some 320,000 clones; around four fifths are singletons. This entry belongs to a study of Ad26.COV2.S vaccination and SARS-CoV-2 variants. Notes on the study in general: While placebo recipients had lower spike-specific TCR breadth, vaccine recipients had more. The study found similar non-spike TCR breadth in vaccine and placebo recipients.

Sequenced material: peripheral blood, taken in a trial of Ad26.COV2.S vaccine versus placebo. The receptor was derived from a person aged 18-65 years who received the Ad26.COV2.S COVID-19 vaccine or a placebo. This rearrangement joins TRBV15 to TRBJ2-3; perhaps TRBD2 as D (5 bases). The chain's CDR3 is CATSRDGGRLSEITDTQYF. DNA of the CDR3: TGTGCCACCAGCAGAGATGGCGGGCGGCTGTCAGAAATCACAGATACGCAGTATTTT.